This is a list of T cell receptor beta chains from one sample in a study of OX40 agonist ivuxolimab in advanced cancers. Clones were sequenced by immunoSEQ multiplex PCR, and TCRdb holds only the in-frame ones, with some missing. Of about 59,000 clones listed, around 83% are singletons. Here the sequenced sample was CD4+ or CD8+ T cells sorted from blood, taken in a trial of the OX40 agonist ivuxolimab. The receptors originated from an adult with an advanced solid tumor such as melanoma, head and neck, liver or kidney cancer. CDR3s include the opening cysteine and the closing phenylalanine or tryptophan. The D gene is left open where the match is weak. For some rows the clone size is stated as once, few or many, or as a class when expanded; others skip it.

TRBV12-5	once	TRBD2	TRBJ2-1	TGTGCTAGCTTACTAGCGGGGTACAATGAGCAGTTCTTC	CASLLAGYNEQFF
TRBV6-6	-	-	TRBJ2-7	TGTGCCAGCAGTTACGGTGGGACCCTACCGGAGCAGTACTTC	CASSYGGTLPEQYF
TRBV4-3	once	-	TRBJ2-7	TGCGCCAGCAGCCAGGAGCCGCTTGGGGGGACTTCGAACGAGCAGTACTTC	CASSQEPLGGTSNEQYF
TRBV18	-	-	TRBJ1-5	TGTGCCAGCTCACCACAAGAGGGGTTCGGTCAGCCCCAGCATTTT	CASSPQEGFGQPQHF
TRBV2	many	-	TRBJ1-2	TGTGCCAGCACCCCCGAACAGATTTACTATGGCTACACCTTC	CASTPEQIYYGYTF
TRBV28	-	-	TRBJ2-3	TGTGCCAGCAGTCCCACCAGGGGTGGGTTAGATACGCAGTATTTT	CASSPTRGGLDTQYF
TRBV5-1	-	-	TRBJ1-2	TGCGCCAGCAGCCCAGGACACGGAGAGGATGGCTACACCTTC	CASSPGHGEDGYTF
TRBV5-4	-	-	TRBJ2-1	TGTGCCAGCAGCTTGGCCTCACAGGCCCGACCTCGGAATGAGCAGTTCTTC	CASSLASQARPRNEQFF
TRBV6-5	few	-	TRBJ2-1	TGTGCCAGCAGCCACGGGGTTCCCTACAATGAGCAGTTCTTC	CASSHGVPYNEQFF
TRBV5-1	medium-sized	TRBD1	TRBJ1-2	TGCGCCAGCAGCCGGGACAGAGCTAACTATGGCTACACCTTC	CASSRDRANYGYTF
TRBV10-1	-	-	TRBJ2-4	TGCGCCAGCAGTGAGCACCCTCGAGGTCCAGGCCTGAGGGTATCCAAAAACATTCAGTACTTC	CASSEHPRGPGLRVSKNIQYF
TRBV18	-	-	TRBJ1-2	TGTGCCAGCTCACCAGACGGATCCTATGGCTACACCTTC	CASSPDGSYGYTF
TRBV7-6	-	-	TRBJ2-3	TGTGCCAGCAGCTCCTCTTTGGCGGATACGCAGTATTTT	CASSSSLADTQYF
TRBV19	-	-	TRBJ2-7	TGTGCCAGTCCAGGGGCAGCCTACGAGCAGTACTTC	CASPGAAYEQYF
TRBV2	-	-	TRBJ1-1	TGTGCCAGCAGTGAAGCACTGAACACTGAAGCTTTCTTT	CASSEALNTEAFF
TRBV19	-	TRBD2	TRBJ2-5	TGTGCCAGTAGTATAGATTTAGCGGGAGGGCTAGAGACCCAGTACTTC	CASSIDLAGGLETQYF
TRBV7-9	once	-	TRBJ2-5	TGTGCCAGCCAAGAAGGCCAAGAGACCCAGTACTTC	CASQEGQETQYF
TRBV30	-	TRBD1	TRBJ2-7	TGTGCCTGTCGCCGGGACAGGGGAGGGGAGCAGTACTTC	CACRRDRGGEQYF
TRBV18	-	-	TRBJ2-7	TGTGCCAGCTCACCACGCCTGGGGGTACCGGGAGACGAGCAGTACTTC	CASSPRLGVPGDEQYF
TRBV5-1	-	-	TRBJ2-7	TGCGCCAGCAGCTTGGCTTCAGGGATCTACGAGCAGTACTTC	CASSLASGIYEQYF